This T cell receptor (beta chain) was sequenced in a study of blood T cell repertoires in COVID-19. The repertoire was sequenced with immunoSEQ multiplex PCR; TCRdb's copy has only in-frame clones and lacks some. In the table there are more than 250,000 clones, 85% to 90% of which are singletons. V shed 5 bases, J shed 8 bases, and the junction held 12 bases outside the gene matches. This CDR3 has 15 residues. The germline CDR1 and CDR2 sequences are MNHEY and SMNVEV (reference sequence). The source is a woman under 30 with acute COVID-19. J is TRBJ2-1 and V is TRBV27; 7 bases match TRBD2. What was sequenced was PBMCs or T cells enriched from blood (not recorded which). The CDR3 spells CASSLGGMGPDEQFF. The CDR3 bases are TGTGCCAGCAGTCTCGGGGGGATGGGGCCCGATGAGCAGTTCTTC.